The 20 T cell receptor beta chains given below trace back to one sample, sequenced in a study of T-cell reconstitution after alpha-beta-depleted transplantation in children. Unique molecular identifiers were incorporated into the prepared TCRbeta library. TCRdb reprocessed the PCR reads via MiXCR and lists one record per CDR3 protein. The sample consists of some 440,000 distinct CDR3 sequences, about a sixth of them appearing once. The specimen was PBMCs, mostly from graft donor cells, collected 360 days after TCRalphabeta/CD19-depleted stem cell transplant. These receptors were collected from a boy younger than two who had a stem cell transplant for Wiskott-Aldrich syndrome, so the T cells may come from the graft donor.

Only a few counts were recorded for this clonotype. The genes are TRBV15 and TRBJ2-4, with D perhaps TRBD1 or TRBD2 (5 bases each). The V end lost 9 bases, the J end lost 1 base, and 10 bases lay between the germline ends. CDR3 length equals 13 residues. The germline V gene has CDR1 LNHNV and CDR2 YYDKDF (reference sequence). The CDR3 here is CATGTSAKNIQYF. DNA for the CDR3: TGTGCCACGGGGACCTCTGCCAAAAACATTCAGTACTTC.

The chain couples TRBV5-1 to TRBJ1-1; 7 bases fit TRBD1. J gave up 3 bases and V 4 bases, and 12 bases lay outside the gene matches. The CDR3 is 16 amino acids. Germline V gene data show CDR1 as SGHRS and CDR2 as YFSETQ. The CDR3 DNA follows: TGCGCCAGCAGCCCCTTTATTAGGGGGCTACACACTGAAGCTTTCTTT. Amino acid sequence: CASSPFIRGLHTEAFF.

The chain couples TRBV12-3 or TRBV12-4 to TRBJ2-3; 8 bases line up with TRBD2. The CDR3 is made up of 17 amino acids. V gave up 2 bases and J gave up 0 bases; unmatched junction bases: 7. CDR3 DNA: TGTGCCAGCAGTTTATGGGGTAGCGGGGCTAGCACAGATACGCAGTATTTT. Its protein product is CASSLWGSGASTDTQYF.

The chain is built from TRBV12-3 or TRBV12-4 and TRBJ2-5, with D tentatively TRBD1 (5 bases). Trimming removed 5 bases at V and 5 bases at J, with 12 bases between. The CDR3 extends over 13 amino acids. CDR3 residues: CASSLTGAETQYF. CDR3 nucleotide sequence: TGTGCCAGCAGTCTTACAGGCGCGGAGACCCAGTACTTC.

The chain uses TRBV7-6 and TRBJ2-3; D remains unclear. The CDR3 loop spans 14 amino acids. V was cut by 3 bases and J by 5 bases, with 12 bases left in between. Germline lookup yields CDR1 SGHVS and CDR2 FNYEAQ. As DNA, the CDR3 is TGTGCCAGCAGCTTGCTTAGTCGGAAAGATACGCAGTATTTT. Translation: CASSLLSRKDTQYF.

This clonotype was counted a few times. This CDR3 reads CASSPRVRGADEQFF. CDR3 sequence (DNA): TGTGCCAGCAGCCCCCGGGTACGGGGGGCCGATGAGCAGTTCTTC. The chain links TRBV11-2 to TRBJ2-1; tentatively, D is TRBD2 (7 bases). From germline, CDR1 is SGHAT and CDR2 FQNNGV. This CDR3 has 15 residues. V lost 5 bases and J lost 8, with 19 bases in between.

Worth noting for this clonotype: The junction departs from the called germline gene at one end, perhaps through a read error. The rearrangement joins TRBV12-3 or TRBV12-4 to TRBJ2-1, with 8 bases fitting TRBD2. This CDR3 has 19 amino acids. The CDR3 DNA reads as TGTGCCATCAGTCCACTTTTGCCTTTGAAGCGGGAGCGTTTCGATGAGCAGTTCTTC. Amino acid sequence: CAISPLLPLKRERFDEQFF.

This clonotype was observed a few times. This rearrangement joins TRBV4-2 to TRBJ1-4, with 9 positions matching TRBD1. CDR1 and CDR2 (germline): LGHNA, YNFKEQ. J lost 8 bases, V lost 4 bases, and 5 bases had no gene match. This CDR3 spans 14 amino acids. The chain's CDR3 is CASSPGTGKEKLFF. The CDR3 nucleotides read TGTGCCAGCAGCCCCGGGACAGGGAAAGAAAAACTGTTTTTT.

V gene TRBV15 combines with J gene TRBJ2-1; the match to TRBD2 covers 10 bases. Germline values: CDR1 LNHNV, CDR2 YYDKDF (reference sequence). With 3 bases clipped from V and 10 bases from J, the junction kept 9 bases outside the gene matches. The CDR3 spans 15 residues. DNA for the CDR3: TGTGCCACCAGCAGGAGCGGGAGGGCCATCTTCGAGCAGTTCTTC. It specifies CATSRSGRAIFEQFF.

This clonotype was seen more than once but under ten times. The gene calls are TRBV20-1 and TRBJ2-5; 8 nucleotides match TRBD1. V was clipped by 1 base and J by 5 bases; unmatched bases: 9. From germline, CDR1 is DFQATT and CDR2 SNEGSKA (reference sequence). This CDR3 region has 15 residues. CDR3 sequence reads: CSARVGQARLETQYF. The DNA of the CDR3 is TGCAGTGCTAGAGTGGGACAGGCCAGGTTGGAGACCCAGTACTTC.

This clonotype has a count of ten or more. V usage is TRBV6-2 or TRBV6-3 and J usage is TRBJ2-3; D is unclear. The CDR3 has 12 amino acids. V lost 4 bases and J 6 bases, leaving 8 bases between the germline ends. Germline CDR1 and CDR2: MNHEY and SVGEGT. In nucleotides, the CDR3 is TGTGCCAGCAGTTTTCGGGTGGATACGCAGTATTTT. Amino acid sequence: CASSFRVDTQYF.

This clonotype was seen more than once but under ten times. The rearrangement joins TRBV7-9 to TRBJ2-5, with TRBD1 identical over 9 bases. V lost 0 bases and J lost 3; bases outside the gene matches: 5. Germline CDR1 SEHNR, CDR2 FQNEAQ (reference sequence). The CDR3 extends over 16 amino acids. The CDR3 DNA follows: TGTGCCAGCAGCTTAGCCCGGGACAGGGAGAAAGAGACCCAGTACTTC. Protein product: CASSLARDREKETQYF.

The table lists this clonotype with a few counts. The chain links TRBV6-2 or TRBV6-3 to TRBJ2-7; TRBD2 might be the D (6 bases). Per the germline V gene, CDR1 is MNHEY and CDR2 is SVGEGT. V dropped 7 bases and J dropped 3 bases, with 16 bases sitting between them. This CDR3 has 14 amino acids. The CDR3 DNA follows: TGTGCCAGCAACCCGGTAGCGGTCGGCTACGAGCAGTACTTC. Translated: CASNPVAVGYEQYF.

The chain's CDR3 is CSARVAGPYNEQFF. In DNA form, the CDR3 reads TGCAGTGCTAGAGTAGCGGGGCCCTACAATGAGCAGTTCTTC. This rearrangement joins TRBV20-1 to TRBJ2-1, with TRBD2 matching over 8 bases. Germline V gene sequence: CDR1 DFQATT, CDR2 SNEGSKA (reference sequence). CDR3 length: 14 residues. Unmatched junction bases numbered 1, after V lost 1 base and J lost 2 bases.

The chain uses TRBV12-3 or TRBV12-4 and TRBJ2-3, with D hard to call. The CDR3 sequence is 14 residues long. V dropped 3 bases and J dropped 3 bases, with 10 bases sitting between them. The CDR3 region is CASSLVLGTDTQYF. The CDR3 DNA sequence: TGTGCCAGCAGTTTGGTTTTGGGTACAGATACGCAGTATTTT.

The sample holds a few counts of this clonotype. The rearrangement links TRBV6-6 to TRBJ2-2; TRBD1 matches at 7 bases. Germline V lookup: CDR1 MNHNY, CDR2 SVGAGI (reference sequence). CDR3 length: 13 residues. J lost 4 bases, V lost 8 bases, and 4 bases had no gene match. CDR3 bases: TGTGCCAGCGGAACAGGGGTCACCGGGGAGCTGTTTTTT. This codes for CASGTGVTGELFF.

In DNA form, the CDR3 reads TGTGCCAGCAGCCCCGTCTCGCGGGGAAAAAACAATGAGCAGTTCTTC. Protein: CASSPVSRGKNNEQFF. The chain links TRBV7-9 to TRBJ2-1; D is perhaps TRBD2 (6 bases). Germline V gene lookup returns CDR1 SEHNR and CDR2 FQNEAQ (reference sequence). Trimming cost V 5 bases and J 5 bases, with 19 bases left between them. CDR3 size: 16 residues. Supplemented by reference TRBV7-9 and TRBJ2-1, the full variable domain reads DTGVSQNPRHKITKRGQNVTFRCDPISEHNRLYWYRQTLGQGPEFLTYFQNEAQLEKSRLLSDRFSAERPKGSFSTLEIQRTEQGDSAMYLCASSPVSRGKNNEQFFGPGTRLTVL.

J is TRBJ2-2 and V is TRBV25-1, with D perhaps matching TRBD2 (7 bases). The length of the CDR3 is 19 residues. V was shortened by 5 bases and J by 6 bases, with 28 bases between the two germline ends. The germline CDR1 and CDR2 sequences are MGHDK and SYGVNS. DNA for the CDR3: TGTGCCAGCAGTCCTCCGGGGGCGGGGAGGGCCCTCCAACCCGGGGAGCTGTTTTTT. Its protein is CASSPPGAGRALQPGELFF.

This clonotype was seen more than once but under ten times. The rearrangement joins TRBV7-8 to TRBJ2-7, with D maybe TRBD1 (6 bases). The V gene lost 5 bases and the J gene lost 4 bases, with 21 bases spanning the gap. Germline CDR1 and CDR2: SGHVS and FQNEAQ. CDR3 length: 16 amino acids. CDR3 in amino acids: CASSPIIRDKPYEQYF. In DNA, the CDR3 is TGTGCCAGCAGCCCCATAATCCGGGACAAGCCTTACGAGCAGTACTTC.

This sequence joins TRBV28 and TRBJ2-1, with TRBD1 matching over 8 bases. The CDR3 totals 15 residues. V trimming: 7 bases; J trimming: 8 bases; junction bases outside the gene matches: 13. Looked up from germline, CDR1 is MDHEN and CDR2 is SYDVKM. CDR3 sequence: CASKGTGQGAHEQFF. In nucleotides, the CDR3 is TGTGCCAGCAAGGGTACGGGCCAGGGGGCCCATGAGCAGTTCTTC.